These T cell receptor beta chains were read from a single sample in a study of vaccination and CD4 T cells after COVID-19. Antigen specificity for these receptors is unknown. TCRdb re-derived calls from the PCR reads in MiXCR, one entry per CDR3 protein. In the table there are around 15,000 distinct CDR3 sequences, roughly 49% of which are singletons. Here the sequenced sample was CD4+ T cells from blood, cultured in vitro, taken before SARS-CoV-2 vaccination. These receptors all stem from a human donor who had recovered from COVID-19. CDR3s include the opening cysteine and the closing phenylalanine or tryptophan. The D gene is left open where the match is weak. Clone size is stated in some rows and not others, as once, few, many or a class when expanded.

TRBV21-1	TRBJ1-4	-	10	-	TGTGCCAGCAGCAATGAAAAACTGTTTTTT	CASSNEKLFF
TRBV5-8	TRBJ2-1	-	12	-	TGTGCCAGCAGCTTGGAGGAGATTGAGCAGTTCTTC	CASSLEEIEQFF
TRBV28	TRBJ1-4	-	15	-	TGTGCCAGCAAGGAGGGTGGCGGGGTTGGTGAAAAACTGTTTTTT	CASKEGGGVGEKLFF
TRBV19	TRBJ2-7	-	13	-	TGTGCCAGTAGCCGTGACGTAGCCTACGAGCAGTACTTC	CASSRDVAYEQYF
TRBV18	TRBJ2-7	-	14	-	TGTGCCAGCTCACCACTGGCAGGGGAAGGCGAGCAGTACTTC	CASSPLAGEGEQYF
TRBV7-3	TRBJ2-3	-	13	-	TGTGCCAGCAGCTTACTTAGCGCAGATACGCAGTATTTT	CASSLLSADTQYF
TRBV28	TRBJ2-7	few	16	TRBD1	TGTGCCAGCAGCCCAATTGGACAGGGTAAAACCTACGAGCAGTACTTC	CASSPIGQGKTYEQYF
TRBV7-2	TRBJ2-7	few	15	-	TGTGCCAGCAGCCCCCAGAGGGGAACTAGTTACGAGCAGTACTTC	CASSPQRGTSYEQYF
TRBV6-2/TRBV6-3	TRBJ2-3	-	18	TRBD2	TGTGCCAGCAGCTCGGGGAAACTAGCGGGAGGGCGCCTAGATACGCAGTATTTT	CASSSGKLAGGRLDTQYF
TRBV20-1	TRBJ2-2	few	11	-	TGCAGTGCCGGGAGCACCGGGGAGCTGTTTTTT	CSAGSTGELFF
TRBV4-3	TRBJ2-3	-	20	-	TGCGCCAGCAGCCAAGGGGCCAGGGGGCTCGAGGGAGGGGTCACAGATACGCAGTATTTT	CASSQGARGLEGGVTDTQYF
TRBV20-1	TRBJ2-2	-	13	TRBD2	TGCAGTGCTAGTACTAGCGGGTCCGGGGAGCTGTTTTTT	CSASTSGSGELFF
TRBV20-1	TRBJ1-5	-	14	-	TGCAGTGCTAGAGATAAACAGAACAATCAGCCCCAGCATTTT	CSARDKQNNQPQHF
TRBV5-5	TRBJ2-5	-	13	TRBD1	TGTGCCAGCAGCGGGACAGGCCAAGAGACCCAGTACTTC	CASSGTGQETQYF
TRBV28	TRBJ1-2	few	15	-	TGTGCCAGCAGGCCCCCGGGGCCGGAGGCACATGGCTACACCTTC	CASRPPGPEAHGYTF
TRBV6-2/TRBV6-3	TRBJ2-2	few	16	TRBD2	TGTGCCAGCAGTTACTCGACTAGCGGTAACACCGGGGAGCTGTTTTTT	CASSYSTSGNTGELFF
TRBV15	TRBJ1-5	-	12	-	TGTGCCACCAGCAGGCCACCCAGGCCCCAGCATTTT	CATSRPPRPQHF
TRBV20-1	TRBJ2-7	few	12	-	TGCAGTGGAAATAGCGGATCCTACGAGCAGTACTTC	CSGNSGSYEQYF
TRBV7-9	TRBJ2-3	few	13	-	TGTGCCAGCAGCCCCCTCCTCACAGATACGCAGTATTTT	CASSPLLTDTQYF
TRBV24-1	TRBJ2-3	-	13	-	TGTGCCACCAGGGGCGGCAGCACAGATACGCAGTATTTT	CATRGGSTDTQYF
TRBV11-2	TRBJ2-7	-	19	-	TGTGCCAGCAGCCAGATCCGGGACAGGGGACTAGCGGCTACCTACGAGCAGTACTTC	CASSQIRDRGLAATYEQYF
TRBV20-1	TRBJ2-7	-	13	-	TGCAGTGCTAGACCCGGGACGTTTAGGGAGCAGTACTTC	CSARPGTFREQYF
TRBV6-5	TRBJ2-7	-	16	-	TGTGCCAGCAGTTACCTCAGCAGGTTCGGAACCTACGAGCAGTACTTC	CASSYLSRFGTYEQYF
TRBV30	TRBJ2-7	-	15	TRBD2	TGTGCCTGGAGTGGGGGACTAGCGGTACCAGGGGAGCAGTACTTC	CAWSGGLAVPGEQYF
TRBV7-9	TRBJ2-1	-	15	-	TGTGCCAGCAGCGCCCCTAGCAACTCCTACAATGAGCAGTTCTTC	CASSAPSNSYNEQFF
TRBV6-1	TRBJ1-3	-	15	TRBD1	TGTGCCAGCAGCGAACAGGGACAGGCTGGAAACACCATATATTTT	CASSEQGQAGNTIYF
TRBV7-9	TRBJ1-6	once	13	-	TGTGCCAGCAGCTTGGCGGCAGGGGAGGCCCTCCACTTT	CASSLAAGEALHF
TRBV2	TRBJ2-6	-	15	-	TGTGCCAGCACCCCCTTGGCCTCTGGGGCCAACGTCCTGACTTTC	CASTPLASGANVLTF
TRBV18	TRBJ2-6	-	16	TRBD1	TGTGCCAGCTCATCACAGGGGGTCGCTGGGGCCAACGTCCTGACTTTC	CASSSQGVAGANVLTF
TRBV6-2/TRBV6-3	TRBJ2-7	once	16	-	TGTGCCAGCAGTTACACCACAGGGTACGCTGTCAACGAGCAGTACTTC	CASSYTTGYAVNEQYF
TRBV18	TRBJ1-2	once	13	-	TGTGCCAGCTCAGGGGAGTCGGGCTATGGCTACACCTTC	CASSGESGYGYTF
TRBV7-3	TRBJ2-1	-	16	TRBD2	TGTGCCAGCAGCGTTTTAGGAGGGAGGGCCGAGAATGAGCAGTTCTTC	CASSVLGGRAENEQFF
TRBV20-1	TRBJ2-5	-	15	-	TGCAGTGCTAGAGATCTTCTGGGCCCCCAAGAGACCCAGTACTTC	CSARDLLGPQETQYF
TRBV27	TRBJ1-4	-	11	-	TGTGCCAGCAGTTTGGGAGAAAAACTGTTTTTT	CASSLGEKLFF
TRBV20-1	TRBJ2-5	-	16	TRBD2	TGCAGTGCTAGAGATGTTTCGGGAGGGGCCCAAGAGACCCAGTACTTC	CSARDVSGGAQETQYF
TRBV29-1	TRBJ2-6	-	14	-	TGCAGCGTTGAAAAGGGGACTGGGGCCAACGTCCTGACTTTC	CSVEKGTGANVLTF
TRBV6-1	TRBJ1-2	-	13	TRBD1	TGTGCCAGCAAATGGGACAGGGGATATGGCTACACCTTC	CASKWDRGYGYTF
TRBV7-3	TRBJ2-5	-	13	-	TGTGCCAGCAGCTCTACAGCCCGGGAGACCCAGTACTTC	CASSSTARETQYF
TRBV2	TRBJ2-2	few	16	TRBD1	TGTGCCAGCAGTGGTCCCGGGACAGGCAACACCGGGGAGCTGTTTTTT	CASSGPGTGNTGELFF
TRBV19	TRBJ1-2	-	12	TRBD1	TGTGCCAGTACGCAGGGGGCTGGTGGCTACACCTTC	CASTQGAGGYTF
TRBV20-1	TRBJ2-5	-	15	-	TGCAGTGCTAGATCCAGGGACGAGTCGGGCGAGACCCAGTACTTC	CSARSRDESGETQYF
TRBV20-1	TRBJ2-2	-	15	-	TGCAGTGCGACCCCCTGGGACGCGAACACCGGGGAGCTGTTTTTT	CSATPWDANTGELFF
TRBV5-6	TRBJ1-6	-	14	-	TGTGCCAGCAGTCTGGCGGAGGGCGTTCCACCCCTCCACTTT	CASSLAEGVPPLHF
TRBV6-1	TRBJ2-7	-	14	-	TGTGCCAGCAGTGACTCTAGCGACTCCTACGAGCAGTACTTC	CASSDSSDSYEQYF
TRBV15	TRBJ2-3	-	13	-	TGTGCCACCGGCGACAGCCGTACAGATACGCAGTATTTT	CATGDSRTDTQYF